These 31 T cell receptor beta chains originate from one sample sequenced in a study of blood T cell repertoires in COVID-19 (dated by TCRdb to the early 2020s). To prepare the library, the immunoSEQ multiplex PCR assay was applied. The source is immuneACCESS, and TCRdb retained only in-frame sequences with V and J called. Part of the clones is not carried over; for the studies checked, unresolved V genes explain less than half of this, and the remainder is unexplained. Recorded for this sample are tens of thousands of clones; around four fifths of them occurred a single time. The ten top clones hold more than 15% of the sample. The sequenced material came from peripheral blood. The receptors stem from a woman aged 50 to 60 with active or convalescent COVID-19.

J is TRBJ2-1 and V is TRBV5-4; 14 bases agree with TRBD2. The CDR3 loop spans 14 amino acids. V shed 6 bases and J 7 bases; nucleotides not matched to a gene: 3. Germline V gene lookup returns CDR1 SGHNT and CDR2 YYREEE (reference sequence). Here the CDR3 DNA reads TGTGCCAGCACGACTAGCGGGAGGGCGAATGAGCAGTTCTTC. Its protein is CASTTSGRANEQFF. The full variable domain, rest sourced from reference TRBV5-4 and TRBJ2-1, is ETGVTQSPTHLIKTRGQQVTLRCSSQSGHNTVSWYQQALGQGPQFIFQYYREEENGRGNFPPRFSGLQFPNYSSELNVNALELDDSALYLCASTTSGRANEQFFGPGTRLTVL.

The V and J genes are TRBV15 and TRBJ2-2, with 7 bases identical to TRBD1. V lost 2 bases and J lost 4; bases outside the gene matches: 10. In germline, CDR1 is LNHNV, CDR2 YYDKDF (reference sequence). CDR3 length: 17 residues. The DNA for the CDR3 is TGTGCCACCAGCAGATCGAACAGGGGAGCGAGCACCGGGGAGCTGTTTTTT. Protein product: CATSRSNRGASTGELFF.

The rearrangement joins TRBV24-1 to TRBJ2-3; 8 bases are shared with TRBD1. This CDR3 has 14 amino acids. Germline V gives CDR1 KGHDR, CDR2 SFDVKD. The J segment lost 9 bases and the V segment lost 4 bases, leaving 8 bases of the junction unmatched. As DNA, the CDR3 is TGTGCCACCAGTGACTACCGACAGGGGCGAACGCAGTATTTT. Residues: CATSDYRQGRTQYF.

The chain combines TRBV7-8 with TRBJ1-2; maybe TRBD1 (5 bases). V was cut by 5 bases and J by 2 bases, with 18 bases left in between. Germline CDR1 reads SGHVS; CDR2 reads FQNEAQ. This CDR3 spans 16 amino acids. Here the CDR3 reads CASSPGGALGNYGYTF. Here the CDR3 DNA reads TGTGCCAGCAGCCCAGGTGGGGCCCTGGGGAACTATGGCTACACCTTC.

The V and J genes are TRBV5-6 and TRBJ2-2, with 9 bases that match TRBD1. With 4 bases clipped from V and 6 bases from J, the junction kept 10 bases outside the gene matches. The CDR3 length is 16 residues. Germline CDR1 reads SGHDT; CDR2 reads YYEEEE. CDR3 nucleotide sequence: TGTGCCAGCAGCCTACCTAGGGGGACAGGGCCCGGGGAGCTGTTTTTT. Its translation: CASSLPRGTGPGELFF.

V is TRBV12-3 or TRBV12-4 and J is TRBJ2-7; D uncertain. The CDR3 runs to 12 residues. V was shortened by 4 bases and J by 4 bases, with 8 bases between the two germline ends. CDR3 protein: CASSSPRYEQYF. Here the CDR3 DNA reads TGTGCCAGCAGTTCCCCCCGGTACGAGCAGTACTTC.

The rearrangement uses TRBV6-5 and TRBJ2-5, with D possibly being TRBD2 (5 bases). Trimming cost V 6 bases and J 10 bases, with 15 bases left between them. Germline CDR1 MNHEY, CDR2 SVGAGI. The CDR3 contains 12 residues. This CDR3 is CASRAGNRNQYF. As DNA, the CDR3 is TGTGCCAGCAGGGCCGGGAATAGGAACCAGTACTTC.

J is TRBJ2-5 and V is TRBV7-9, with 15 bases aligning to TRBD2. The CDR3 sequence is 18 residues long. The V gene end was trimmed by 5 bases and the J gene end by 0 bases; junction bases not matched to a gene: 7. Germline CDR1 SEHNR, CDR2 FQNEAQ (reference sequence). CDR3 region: CASSPGLAGGLYQETQYF. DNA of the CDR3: TGTGCCAGCAGCCCGGGACTAGCGGGAGGCCTCTACCAAGAGACCCAGTACTTC.

The CDR3 sequence is CASSLDRDIRNSPLHF. The CDR3 DNA is TGTGCCAGCAGCTTGGACCGGGACATTAGGAATTCACCCCTCCACTTT. The V gene is TRBV5-6, the J gene TRBJ1-6; perhaps TRBD1 as D (6 bases). The germline V and J ends were trimmed by 0 bases and 7 bases, with 14 bases remaining between them. The CDR3 runs to 16 residues. Germline V lookup: CDR1 SGHDT, CDR2 YYEEEE.

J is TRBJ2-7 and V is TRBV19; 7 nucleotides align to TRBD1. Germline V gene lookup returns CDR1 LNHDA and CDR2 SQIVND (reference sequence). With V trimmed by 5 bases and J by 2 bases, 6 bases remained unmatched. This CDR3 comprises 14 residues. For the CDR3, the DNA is TGTGCCAGTAGTTATGGGCAGGGGGCCTACGAGCAGTACTTC. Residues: CASSYGQGAYEQYF.

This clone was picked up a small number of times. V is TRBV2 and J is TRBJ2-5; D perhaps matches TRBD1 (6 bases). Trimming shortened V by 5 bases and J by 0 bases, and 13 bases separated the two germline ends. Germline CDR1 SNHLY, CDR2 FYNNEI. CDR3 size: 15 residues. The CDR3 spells CASSFQTGNQETQYF. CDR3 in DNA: TGTGCCAGCAGTTTCCAGACAGGAAACCAAGAGACCCAGTACTTC.

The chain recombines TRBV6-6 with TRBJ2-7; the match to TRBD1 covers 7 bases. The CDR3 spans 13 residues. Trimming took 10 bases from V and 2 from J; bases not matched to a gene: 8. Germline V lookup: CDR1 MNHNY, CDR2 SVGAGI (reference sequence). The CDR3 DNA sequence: TGTGCCACCTCACAGGGGACCGCCTACGAGCAGTACTTC. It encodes CATSQGTAYEQYF.

CDR3 in amino acids: CASSLRQGADGELFF. The CDR3 DNA follows: TGCGCCAGCAGCTTGAGACAGGGGGCGGACGGGGAGCTGTTTTTT. The chain recombines TRBV5-1 with TRBJ2-2; 10 nucleotides align to TRBD1. The CDR3 spans 15 residues. The V gene end was trimmed by 1 base and the J gene end by 7 bases; junction bases not matched to a gene: 4. Germline CDR1 SGHRS, CDR2 YFSETQ.

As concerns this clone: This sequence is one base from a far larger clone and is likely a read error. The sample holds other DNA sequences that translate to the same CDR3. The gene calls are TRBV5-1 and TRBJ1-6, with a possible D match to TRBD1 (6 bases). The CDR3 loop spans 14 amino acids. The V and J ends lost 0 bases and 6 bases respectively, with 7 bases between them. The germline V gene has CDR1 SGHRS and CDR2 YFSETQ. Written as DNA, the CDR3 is TGCGCCAGCAGCTTGGAAGGGGGTAATTCACCCCTCCACTTT. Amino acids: CASSLEGGNSPLHF.

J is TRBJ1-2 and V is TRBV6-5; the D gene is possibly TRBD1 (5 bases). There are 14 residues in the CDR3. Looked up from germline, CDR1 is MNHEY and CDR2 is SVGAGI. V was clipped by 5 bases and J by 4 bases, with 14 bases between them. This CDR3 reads CASSPPWGVYGYTF. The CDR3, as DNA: TGTGCCAGCAGTCCACCCTGGGGGGTCTATGGCTACACCTTC.

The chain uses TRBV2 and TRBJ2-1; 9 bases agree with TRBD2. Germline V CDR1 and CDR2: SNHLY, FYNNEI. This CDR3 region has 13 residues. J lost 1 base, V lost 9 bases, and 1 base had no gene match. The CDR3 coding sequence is TGTGCCAGTAGCGGGGGTTCCTACAATGAGCAGTTCTTC. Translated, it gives CASSGGSYNEQFF.

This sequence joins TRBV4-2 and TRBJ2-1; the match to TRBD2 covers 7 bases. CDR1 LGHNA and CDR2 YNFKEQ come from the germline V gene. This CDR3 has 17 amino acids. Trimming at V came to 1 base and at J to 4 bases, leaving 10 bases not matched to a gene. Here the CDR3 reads CASSQAVGGPTYNEQFF. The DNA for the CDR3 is TGTGCCAGCAGCCAAGCGGTGGGAGGGCCCACTTACAATGAGCAGTTCTTC.

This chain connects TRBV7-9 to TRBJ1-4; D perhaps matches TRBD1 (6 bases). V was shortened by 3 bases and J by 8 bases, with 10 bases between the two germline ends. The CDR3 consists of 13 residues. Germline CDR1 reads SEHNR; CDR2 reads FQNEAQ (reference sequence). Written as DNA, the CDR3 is TGTGCCAGCAGCTTTTGGGACACCGAAAAACTGTTTTTT. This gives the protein CASSFWDTEKLFF.

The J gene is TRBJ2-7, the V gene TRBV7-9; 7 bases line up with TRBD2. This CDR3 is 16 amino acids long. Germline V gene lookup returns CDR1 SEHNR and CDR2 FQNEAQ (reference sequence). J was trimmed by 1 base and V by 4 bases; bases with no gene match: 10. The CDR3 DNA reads TGTGCCAGCAGCTCTCGGACTAGACTAGCTTCCTACGAGCAGTACTTC. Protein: CASSSRTRLASYEQYF.

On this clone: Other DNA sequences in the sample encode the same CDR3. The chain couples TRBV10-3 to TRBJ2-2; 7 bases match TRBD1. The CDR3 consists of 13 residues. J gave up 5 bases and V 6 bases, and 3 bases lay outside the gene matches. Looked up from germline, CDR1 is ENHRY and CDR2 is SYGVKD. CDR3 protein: CAISLRGTGELFF. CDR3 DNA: TGTGCCATCAGCCTCAGGGGGACCGGGGAGCTGTTTTTT.

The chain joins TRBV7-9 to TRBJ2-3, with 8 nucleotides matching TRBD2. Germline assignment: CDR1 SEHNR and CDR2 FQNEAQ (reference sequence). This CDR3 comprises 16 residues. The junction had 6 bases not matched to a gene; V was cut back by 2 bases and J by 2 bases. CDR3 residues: CASSLSHGRATDTQYF. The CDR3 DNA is TGTGCCAGCAGCTTAAGCCACGGGAGGGCCACAGATACGCAGTATTTT.

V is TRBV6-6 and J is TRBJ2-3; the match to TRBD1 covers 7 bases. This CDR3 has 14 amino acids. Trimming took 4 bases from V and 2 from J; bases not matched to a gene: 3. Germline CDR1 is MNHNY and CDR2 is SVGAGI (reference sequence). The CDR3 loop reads CASSWDSITDTQYF. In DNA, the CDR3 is TGTGCCAGCAGTTGGGACAGCATCACAGATACGCAGTATTTT.

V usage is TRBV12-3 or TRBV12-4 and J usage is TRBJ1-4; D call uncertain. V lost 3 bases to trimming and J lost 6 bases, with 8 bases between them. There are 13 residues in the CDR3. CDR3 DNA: TGTGCCAGCAGTTTGACTACGGATGAAAAACTGTTTTTT. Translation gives CASSLTTDEKLFF.

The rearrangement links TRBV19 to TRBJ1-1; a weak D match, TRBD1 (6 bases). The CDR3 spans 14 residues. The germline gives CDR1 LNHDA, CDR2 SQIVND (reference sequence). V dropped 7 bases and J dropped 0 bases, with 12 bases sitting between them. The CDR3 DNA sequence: TGTGCCAGTACTCTACAGGGAATGAACACTGAAGCTTTCTTT. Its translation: CASTLQGMNTEAFF.

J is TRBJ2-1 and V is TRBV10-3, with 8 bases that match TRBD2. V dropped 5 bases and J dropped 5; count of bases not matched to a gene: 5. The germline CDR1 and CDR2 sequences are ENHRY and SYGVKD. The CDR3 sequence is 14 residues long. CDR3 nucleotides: TGTGCCATCAGTCGGGGGGGCGCCGACAATGAGCAGTTCTTC. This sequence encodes CAISRGGADNEQFF.

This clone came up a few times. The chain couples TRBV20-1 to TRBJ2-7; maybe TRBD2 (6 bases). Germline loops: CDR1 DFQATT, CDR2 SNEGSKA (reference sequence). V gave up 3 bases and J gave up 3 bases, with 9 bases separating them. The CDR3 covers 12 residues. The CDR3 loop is CSASRGLYEQYF. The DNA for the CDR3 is TGCAGTGCTAGTAGGGGACTCTACGAGCAGTACTTC.

The CDR3 bases are TGTGCCAGCAGTTCCCGAGCTTCTAGCGGGAGTTACGAGCAGTACTTC. The encoded protein is CASSSRASSGSYEQYF. V is TRBV6-2 or TRBV6-3 and J is TRBJ2-7; TRBD2 aligns across 10 bases. The CDR3 contains 16 residues. Germline CDR1 is MNHEY and CDR2 is SVGEGT. J was trimmed by 4 bases and V by 4 bases; bases with no gene match: 10.

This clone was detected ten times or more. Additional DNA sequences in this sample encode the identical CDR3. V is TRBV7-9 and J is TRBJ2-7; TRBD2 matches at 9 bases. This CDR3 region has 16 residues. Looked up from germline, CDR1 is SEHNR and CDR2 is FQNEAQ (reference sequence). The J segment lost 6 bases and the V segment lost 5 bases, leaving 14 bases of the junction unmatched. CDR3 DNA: TGTGCCAGCAGCCCGACCGTAGTAGCGGGAGTTTTCGAGCAGTACTTC. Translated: CASSPTVVAGVFEQYF.

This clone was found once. CDR3 protein: CASSLVGGGAGNEQFF. The CDR3, as DNA: TGTGCCAGCAGCTTAGTAGGGGGAGGGGCCGGGAATGAGCAGTTCTTC. The V and J genes are TRBV7-6 and TRBJ2-1; D is possibly TRBD2 (7 bases). V shed 1 base and J shed 7 bases, with 17 bases lying between them. CDR3 size: 16 residues. Germline lookup yields CDR1 SGHVS and CDR2 FNYEAQ.

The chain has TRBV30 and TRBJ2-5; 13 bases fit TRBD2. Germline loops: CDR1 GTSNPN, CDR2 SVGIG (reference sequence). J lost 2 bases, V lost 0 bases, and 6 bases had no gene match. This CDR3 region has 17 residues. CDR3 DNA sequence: TGTGCCTGGAGTGTAAGGGGACTAGCGGGAAATCAAGAGACCCAGTACTTC. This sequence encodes CAWSVRGLAGNQETQYF.

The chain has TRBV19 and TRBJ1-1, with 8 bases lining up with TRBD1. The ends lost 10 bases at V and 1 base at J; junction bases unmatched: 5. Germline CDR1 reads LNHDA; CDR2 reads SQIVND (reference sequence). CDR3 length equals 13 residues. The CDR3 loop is CAISDRANTEAFF. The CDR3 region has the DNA TGTGCCATTTCGGACAGGGCGAACACTGAAGCTTTCTTT.